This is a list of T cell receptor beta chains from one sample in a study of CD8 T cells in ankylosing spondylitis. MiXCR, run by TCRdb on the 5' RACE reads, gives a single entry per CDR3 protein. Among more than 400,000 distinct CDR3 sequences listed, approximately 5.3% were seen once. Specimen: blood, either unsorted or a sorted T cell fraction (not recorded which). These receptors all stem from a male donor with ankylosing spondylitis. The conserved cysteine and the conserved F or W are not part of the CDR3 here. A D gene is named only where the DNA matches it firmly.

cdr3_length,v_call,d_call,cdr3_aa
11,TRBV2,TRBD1,ASSDEGQSEQY
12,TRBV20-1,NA,SVKRGAFTDTQY
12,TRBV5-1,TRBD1,ASSFGTVQETQY
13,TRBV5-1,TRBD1,ASSARQGLDNTIY
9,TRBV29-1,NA,SATGEETQY
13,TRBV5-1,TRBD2,ASSLLAGGANEQF
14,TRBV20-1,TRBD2,SARDLLAGTYNEQF
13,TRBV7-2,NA,ASSLAGQPTYEQY
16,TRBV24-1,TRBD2,ATSDLKLAGGKYGEQF
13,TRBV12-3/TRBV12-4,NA,ASTPAGGMNTEAF
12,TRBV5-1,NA,ASSLEEGNYGYT
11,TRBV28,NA,ASSFMVQVAQY
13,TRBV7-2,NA,ASSLARQSYNEQF
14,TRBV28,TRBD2,ASSFSGRARSYEQY
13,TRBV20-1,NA,SAWSRDFGYNEQF
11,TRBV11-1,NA,ASSKDSDTEAF
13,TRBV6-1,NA,ASGDSPLLLNEQF
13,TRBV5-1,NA,ASSSAGGYSYEQY
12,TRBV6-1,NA,ASSLTVYQETQY
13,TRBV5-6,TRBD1,ASSLTGQTGAEAF
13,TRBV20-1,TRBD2,SARFLAGQRDTQY
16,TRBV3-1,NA,ASSQEPSDYSGANVLT
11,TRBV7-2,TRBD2,ASSLQRENTQY
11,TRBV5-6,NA,ASSSDSLTEAF